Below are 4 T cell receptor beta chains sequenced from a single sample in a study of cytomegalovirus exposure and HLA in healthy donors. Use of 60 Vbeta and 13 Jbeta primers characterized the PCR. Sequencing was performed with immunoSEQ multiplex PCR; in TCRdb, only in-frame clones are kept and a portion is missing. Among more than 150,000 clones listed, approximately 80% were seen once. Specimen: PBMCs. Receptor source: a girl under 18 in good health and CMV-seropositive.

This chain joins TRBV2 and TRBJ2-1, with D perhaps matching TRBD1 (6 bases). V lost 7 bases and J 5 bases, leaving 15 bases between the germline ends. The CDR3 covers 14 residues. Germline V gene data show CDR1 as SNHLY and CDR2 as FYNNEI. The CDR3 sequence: CASTRESGDNEQFF. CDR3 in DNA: TGTGCCAGCACAAGGGAGTCAGGGGACAATGAGCAGTTCTTC.

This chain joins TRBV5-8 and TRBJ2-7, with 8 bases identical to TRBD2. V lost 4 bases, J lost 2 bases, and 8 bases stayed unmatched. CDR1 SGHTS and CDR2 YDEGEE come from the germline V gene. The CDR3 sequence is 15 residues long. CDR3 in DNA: TGTGCCAGCAGCGTCGGTGACGGGAGGGCCTACGAGCAGTACTTC. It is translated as CASSVGDGRAYEQYF.

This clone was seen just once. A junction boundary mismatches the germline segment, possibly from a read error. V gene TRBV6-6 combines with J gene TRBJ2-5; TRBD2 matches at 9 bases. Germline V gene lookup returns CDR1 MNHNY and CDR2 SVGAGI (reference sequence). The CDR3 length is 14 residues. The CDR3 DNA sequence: TGTGCCAGCAGTTACTCGATTAGCGGGAGACTCGAGAACTTC. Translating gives CASSYSISGRLENF.

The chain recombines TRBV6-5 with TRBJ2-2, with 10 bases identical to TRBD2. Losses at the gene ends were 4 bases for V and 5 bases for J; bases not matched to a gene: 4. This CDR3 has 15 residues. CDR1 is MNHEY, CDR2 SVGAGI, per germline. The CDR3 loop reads CASSSVAGGTGELFF. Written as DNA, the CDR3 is TGTGCCAGCAGTTCAGTAGCGGGAGGAACCGGGGAGCTGTTTTTT.